These 6 T cell receptor beta chains were all obtained from the same sample, sequenced in a study of blood T cells in healthy people across ages. Then a second PCR, running roughly 7 to 11 cycles, was carried out with a sample-barcoded 5' primer and a J-beta primer mix. In TCRdb, the 5' RACE reads were re-called with MiXCR into one record per CDR3 protein. This sample has 1.5 million to 2 million distinct CDR3 sequences, with 25% to 30% found just once. The sample was blood. The source of these receptors is a woman aged 25 to 39 in good health.

As for this clonotype: A single base separates this from a much larger clone, so it may be a read error. The chain is built from TRBV10-3 and TRBJ2-1, with 9 bases aligning to TRBD2. Trimming took 0 bases from V and 4 from J; bases not matched to a gene: 7. CDR1 ENHRY and CDR2 SYGVKD come from the germline V gene. The CDR3 contains 17 residues. DNA for the CDR3: TGTGCCATCAGTGAGTCGCTTAGCGGGGGCGTATACAATGAGCAGTTCTTC. Translating gives CAISESLSGGVYNEQFF.

V and J are TRBV5-1 and TRBJ1-2; TRBD1 aligns across 7 bases. Germline V gene data show CDR1 as SGHRS and CDR2 as YFSETQ. V shed 1 base and J 8 bases; nucleotides not matched to a gene: 8. CDR3 length equals 14 residues. This CDR3 is CASSLPSGGGGYTF. CDR3 DNA sequence: TGCGCCAGCAGCTTGCCGTCAGGGGGAGGAGGCTACACCTTC.

There are a few counts of this clonotype. This chain joins TRBV6-1 and TRBJ2-7; D remains ambiguous. The CDR3 is made up of 14 amino acids. Trimming cost V 3 bases and J 5 bases, with 14 bases left between them. Germline CDR1 is MNHNS and CDR2 is SASEGT. The CDR3 DNA sequence: TGTGCCAGCAGTGAGGTACTCGGAAAGGACGAGCAGTACTTC. Translation: CASSEVLGKDEQYF.

This clonotype has ten or more counts. This sequence joins TRBV14 and TRBJ2-5; D is unclear. Looked up from germline, CDR1 is SGHDN and CDR2 is FVKESK. The CDR3 loop spans 13 amino acids. Between the trimmed V and J ends, which lost 2 bases and 8 bases, there was a span of 12 bases. The CDR3 DNA is TGTGCCAGCAGCCAATTTGGCTCGAGAACCCAGTACTTC. Translating it yields CASSQFGSRTQYF.

In regard to this clonotype: With a much larger clone just one base away, this may be a read error. The V and J genes are TRBV29-1 and TRBJ2-6; D assignment may be TRBD1 or TRBD2 (5 bases each). The CDR3 has 14 residues. The germline V gene encodes CDR1 SQVTM and CDR2 ANQGSEA. V was trimmed by 7 bases and J by 2 bases, leaving 12 bases between them. CDR3: CSARTGPGANVLTF. The CDR3 coding sequence is TGCAGCGCTAGGACGGGGCCTGGGGCCAACGTCCTGACTTTC.

This clonotype was observed many times. The V gene is TRBV28, the J gene TRBJ2-7; D is unresolved. Trimming cost V 3 bases and J 3 bases, with 12 bases left between them. This CDR3 contains 14 residues. In germline, CDR1 is MDHEN, CDR2 SYDVKM. The CDR3: CASSFLGEDYEQYF. The CDR3, as DNA: TGTGCCAGCAGTTTCCTTGGTGAGGACTACGAGCAGTACTTC. Using reference TRBV28 and TRBJ2-7 for the parts outside the CDR3, the full variable domain is DVKVTQSSRYLVKRTGEKVFLECVQDMDHENMFWYRQDPGLGLRLIYFSYDVKMKEKGDIPEGYSVSREKKERFSLILESASTNQTSMYLCASSFLGEDYEQYFGPGTRLTVT.